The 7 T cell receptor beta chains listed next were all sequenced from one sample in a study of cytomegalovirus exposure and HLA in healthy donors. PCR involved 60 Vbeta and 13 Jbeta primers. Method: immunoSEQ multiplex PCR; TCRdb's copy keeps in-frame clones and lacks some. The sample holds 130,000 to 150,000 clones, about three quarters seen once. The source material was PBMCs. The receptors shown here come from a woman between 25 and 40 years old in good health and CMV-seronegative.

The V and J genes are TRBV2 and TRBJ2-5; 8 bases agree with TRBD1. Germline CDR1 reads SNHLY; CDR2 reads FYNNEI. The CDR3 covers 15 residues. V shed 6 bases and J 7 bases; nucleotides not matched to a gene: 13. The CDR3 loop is CASSERTGPQVTQYF. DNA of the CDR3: TGTGCCAGCAGCGAAAGGACAGGGCCTCAGGTGACCCAGTACTTC.

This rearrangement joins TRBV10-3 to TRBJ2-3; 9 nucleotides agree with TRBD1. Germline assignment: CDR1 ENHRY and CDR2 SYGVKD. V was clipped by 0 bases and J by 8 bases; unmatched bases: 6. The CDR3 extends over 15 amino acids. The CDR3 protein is CAISESGDRVVTQYF. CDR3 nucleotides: TGTGCCATCAGTGAGTCTGGGGACAGGGTTGTTACGCAGTATTTT.

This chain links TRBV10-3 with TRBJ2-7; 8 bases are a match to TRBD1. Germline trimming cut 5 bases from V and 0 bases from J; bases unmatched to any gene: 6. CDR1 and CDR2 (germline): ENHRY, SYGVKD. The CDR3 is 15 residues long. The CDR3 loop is CAISTRTGSSYEQYF. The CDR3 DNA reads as TGTGCCATCAGTACTAGGACAGGGAGCTCCTACGAGCAGTACTTC.

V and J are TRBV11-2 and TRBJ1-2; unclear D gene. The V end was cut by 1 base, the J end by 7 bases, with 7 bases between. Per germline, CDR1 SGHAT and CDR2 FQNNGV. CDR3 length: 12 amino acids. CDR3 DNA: TGTGCCAGCAGCTTAGGCGCTTTTGGCTACACCTTC. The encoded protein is CASSLGAFGYTF. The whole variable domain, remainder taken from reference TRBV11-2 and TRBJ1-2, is EAGVAQSPRYKIIEKRQSVAFWCNPISGHATLYWYQQILGQGPKLLIQFQNNGVVDDSQLPKDRFSAERLKGVDSTLKIQPAKLEDSAVYLCASSLGAFGYTFGSGTRLTVV.

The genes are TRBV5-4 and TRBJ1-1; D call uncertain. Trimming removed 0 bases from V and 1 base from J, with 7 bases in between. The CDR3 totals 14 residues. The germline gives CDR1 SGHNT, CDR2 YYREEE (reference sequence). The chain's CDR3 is CASSLETPNTEAFF. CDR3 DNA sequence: TGTGCCAGCAGCTTGGAGACACCGAACACTGAAGCTTTCTTT.

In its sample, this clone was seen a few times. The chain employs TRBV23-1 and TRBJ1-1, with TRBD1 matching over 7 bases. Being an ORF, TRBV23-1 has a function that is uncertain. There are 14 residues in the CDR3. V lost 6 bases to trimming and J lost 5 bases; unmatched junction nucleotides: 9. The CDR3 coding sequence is TGCGCCAGCAGAACCTCCGACAGGGTAACTGAAGCTTTCTTT. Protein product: CASRTSDRVTEAFF.

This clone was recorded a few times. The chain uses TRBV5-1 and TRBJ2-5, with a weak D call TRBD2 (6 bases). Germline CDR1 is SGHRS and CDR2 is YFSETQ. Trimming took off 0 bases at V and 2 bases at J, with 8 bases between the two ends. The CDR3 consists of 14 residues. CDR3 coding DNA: TGCGCCAGCAGCTTGGCGGGAGCTCAAGAGACCCAGTACTTC. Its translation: CASSLAGAQETQYF.